This TCR beta chain was found in a study of blood T cells in healthy people across ages. In regard to this clonotype: Its target is unknown.

Study conclusions and caveats: Leaving the PBMCs unsorted stopped any conclusive comparison of naive versus antigen-experienced cells. The fall in TCR beta diversity per million T cells was roughly linear with age.

A second PCR of about 7 to 11 cycles used a sample-barcoded 5' primer and a J-beta primer mix. TCRdb ran MiXCR on the 5' RACE reads and lists one entry per CDR3 protein. The table records approximately 800,000 distinct CDR3 sequences, nearly 60% of them present only once. Losses at the gene ends were 5 bases for V and 2 bases for J; bases not matched to a gene: 5. This CDR3 contains 15 residues. This TCR derives from a man in his thirties or forties in good health. V usage is TRBV12-3 or TRBV12-4 and J usage is TRBJ2-3; 9 bases line up with TRBD2. Sequencing input: blood. The CDR3 DNA reads as TGTGCCAGCAGTGACCTAGCGGGATACACAGATACGCAGTATTTT. Protein product: CASSDLAGYTDTQYF.